What follows are 22 T cell receptor beta chains derived from one specimen sequenced in a study of shared clonotypes between healthy human individuals. Naive CD8 cells were CD45RO-negative, positively selected for CCR7, excluding terminally differentiated effector memory CD45RA+ cells. The method was immunoSEQ multiplex PCR; TCRdb's version includes in-frame clones alone and lacks a portion of them. The sample lists millions of clones, roughly 91% occurring once. The sequencing input was naive CD8+ T cells from PBMCs. Every receptor here comes from a young man in good health. Some clones in this sample may be carry-over from other donors' samples.

V and J are TRBV5-5 and TRBJ2-1; 9 nucleotides line up with TRBD1. CDR3 length: 16 amino acids. Looked up from germline, CDR1 is SGHKS and CDR2 is YYEKEE (reference sequence). Unmatched junction bases numbered 8, after V lost 4 bases and J lost 3 bases. The CDR3 reads CASSGGTGTYYNEQFF. The CDR3 coding sequence is TGTGCCAGCAGCGGGGGGACAGGGACATACTACAATGAGCAGTTCTTC.

The gene calls are TRBV6-1 and TRBJ2-3; 7 bases fit TRBD1. The ends lost 1 base at V and 3 bases at J; junction bases unmatched: 10. This CDR3 has 17 residues. In germline, CDR1 is MNHNS, CDR2 SASEGT. CDR3 region: CASSEGYPGQSTDTQYF. Written as DNA, the CDR3 is TGTGCCAGCAGTGAAGGATACCCGGGACAGTCTACAGATACGCAGTATTTT.

The rearrangement uses TRBV7-8 and TRBJ2-3; 9 bases are a match to TRBD2. V lost 5 bases and J lost 3; bases outside the gene matches: 15. The length of the CDR3 is 18 residues. Germline V gene data show CDR1 as SGHVS and CDR2 as FQNEAQ. CDR3: CASSPTLAGGLGTDTQYF. CDR3 bases: TGTGCCAGCAGCCCCACGCTTGCGGGAGGGCTGGGAACAGATACGCAGTATTTT.

The chain combines TRBV21-1 with TRBJ2-7; TRBD2 is the table's D call and was not checked against the DNA. TRBV21-1 constitutes a pseudogene. The CDR3 extends over 13 amino acids. The CDR3 protein is CASSGGGLYEQYF. The CDR3 coding sequence is TGTGCCAGCAGCGGAGGCGGGCTGTACGAGCAGTACTTC.

This chain links TRBV7-6 with TRBJ2-5; D remains ambiguous. The germline CDR1 and CDR2 sequences are SGHVS and FNYEAQ. The CDR3 length is 15 residues. Trimming stripped 6 bases from V and 2 bases from J, with 16 bases between. The DNA of the CDR3 is TGTGCCAGCAGATCCTTAAGTTCGATTCAAGAGACCCAGTACTTC. It is translated as CASRSLSSIQETQYF. Variable domain in full (rest from reference TRBV7-6 and TRBJ2-5): GAGVSQSPRYKVTKRGQDVALRCDPISGHVSLYWYRQALGQGPEFLTYFNYEAQQDKSGLPNDRFSAERPEGSISTLTIQRTEQRDSAMYRCASRSLSSIQETQYFGPGTRLLVL.

The DNA of the CDR3 is TGTGCCAGCAGTACCGGGACTAGATACAATGAGCAGTTCTTC. It translates to CASSTGTRYNEQFF. The gene calls are TRBV28 and TRBJ2-1; 8 nucleotides match TRBD2. This CDR3 comprises 14 residues. Trimming took 5 bases from V and 4 from J; bases not matched to a gene: 4. Germline assignment: CDR1 MDHEN and CDR2 SYDVKM.

The chain joins TRBV18 to TRBJ2-1, with 11 bases lining up with TRBD2. CDR3 size: 15 residues. V was pared by 3 bases and J by 7 bases, with 5 bases of the junction left unmatched. Germline V gene data show CDR1 as KGHSH and CDR2 as LQKENI. The CDR3 is CASSPAVAGGNEQFF. The CDR3 bases are TGTGCCAGCTCACCGGCAGTAGCGGGAGGGAATGAGCAGTTCTTC.

This rearrangement joins TRBV7-9 to TRBJ1-3; 10 bases agree with TRBD1. Per the germline V gene, CDR1 is SEHNR and CDR2 is FQNEAQ (reference sequence). V lost 5 bases to trimming and J lost 0 bases; unmatched junction nucleotides: 7. The CDR3 has 17 amino acids. The CDR3 DNA reads TGTGCCAGCAGCGTGGACAGGGGGAAGAGCTCTGGAAACACCATATATTTT. It yields the protein CASSVDRGKSSGNTIYF.

This clone was observed a handful of times. The V gene is TRBV14, the J gene TRBJ1-4; the match to TRBD1 covers 7 bases. V shed 4 bases, J shed 8 bases, and the junction held 10 bases outside the gene matches. CDR3 length equals 15 residues. Germline values: CDR1 SGHDN, CDR2 FVKESK. The CDR3 DNA reads TGTGCCAGCAGCCGACAGGGAAGGGAAAAGGAAAAACTGTTTTTT. This sequence encodes CASSRQGREKEKLFF.

The CDR3 DNA reads as TGTGCCATCAGTGGAAATACAGGGGGCAGCGACTATGGCTACACCTTC. Translating it yields CAISGNTGGSDYGYTF. This sequence joins TRBV10-3 and TRBJ1-2; the match to TRBD1 covers 9 bases. Germline V lookup: CDR1 ENHRY, CDR2 SYGVKD. V trimming: 4 bases; J trimming: 3 bases; junction bases outside the gene matches: 9. The CDR3 contains 16 residues.

This chain connects TRBV7-6 to TRBJ1-5; TRBD1 matches 7 bases. The junction had 7 bases not matched to a gene; V was cut back by 1 base and J by 1 base. From germline, CDR1 is SGHVS and CDR2 FNYEAQ. The CDR3 is 17 amino acids. The CDR3 loop is CASSLGRDRGSNQPQHF. The CDR3 DNA reads as TGTGCCAGCAGCTTAGGCCGGGACAGAGGAAGCAATCAGCCCCAGCATTTT.

The chain has TRBV11-2 and TRBJ2-2, with 9 bases matching TRBD1. The germline V gene has CDR1 SGHAT and CDR2 FQNNGV. The CDR3 spans 16 residues. With 3 bases clipped from V and 6 bases from J, the junction kept 8 bases outside the gene matches. CDR3 nucleotides: TGTGCCAGCAGCTTGCGGACAGGGGAGCGCGCCGGGGAGCTGTTTTTT. Translation gives CASSLRTGERAGELFF.

The rearrangement joins TRBV27 to TRBJ2-7; D is unresolved. Looked up from germline, CDR1 is MNHEY and CDR2 is SMNVEV (reference sequence). This CDR3 contains 13 residues. V was trimmed by 6 bases and J by 1 base, leaving 10 bases between them. DNA of the CDR3: TGTGCCAGCAGCTGGGCCTTTTCCTACGAGCAGTACTTC. Translated, it gives CASSWAFSYEQYF.

The J gene is TRBJ2-1, the V gene TRBV7-2; D remains unclear. The CDR3 length is 16 residues. Germline V gene data show CDR1 as SGHTA and CDR2 as FQGNSA. V dropped 6 bases and J dropped 3 bases, with 18 bases sitting between them. CDR3 in DNA: TGTGCCAGCAGGGGATGGGAAGTGGAATTCTACAATGAGCAGTTCTTC. Encoded protein: CASRGWEVEFYNEQFF.

This chain connects TRBV27 to TRBJ1-1; 7 bases are shared with TRBD1. The germline gives CDR1 MNHEY, CDR2 SMNVEV (reference sequence). Trimming took 2 bases from V and 0 from J; bases not matched to a gene: 6. There are 16 residues in the CDR3. The CDR3 nucleotides read TGTGCCAGCAGTTTAGTAGGGGGCCCCATGAACACTGAAGCTTTCTTT. The encoded protein is CASSLVGGPMNTEAFF.

The CDR3 protein is CASTQSGQGASNQPQHF. The CDR3 DNA is TGTGCCAGCACCCAATCCGGCCAGGGGGCGAGCAATCAGCCCCAGCATTTT. The gene calls are TRBV5-8 and TRBJ1-5, with 8 bases matching TRBD1. V was clipped by 6 bases and J by 1 base; unmatched bases: 12. This CDR3 comprises 17 residues. Germline CDR1 reads SGHTS; CDR2 reads YDEGEE.

The J gene is TRBJ2-7, the V gene TRBV28, with D perhaps TRBD2 (10 bases). V was clipped by 3 bases and J by 7 bases, with 31 bases between them. Germline CDR1 MDHEN, CDR2 SYDVKM. This CDR3 has 19 amino acids. CDR3 coding DNA: TGTGCCAGCAGTTTCCACGGGACAGGGCCTGTAGCGGGAGGAGTTGAGCAGTACTTC. This translates into CASSFHGTGPVAGGVEQYF.

J is TRBJ2-7 and V is TRBV18; either TRBD1 or TRBD2 may fit D (6 bases each). From germline, CDR1 is KGHSH and CDR2 LQKENI. This CDR3 spans 17 amino acids. V gave up 6 bases and J gave up 3 bases, with 24 bases separating them. In DNA form, the CDR3 reads TGTGCCAGCTCCCCGATAAAGGGGGGACTGGAGATCTACGAGCAGTACTTC. Translated, it gives CASSPIKGGLEIYEQYF.

The V call is TRBV4-1, the J call TRBJ1-4, with D tentatively TRBD1 (6 bases). This CDR3 is 14 amino acids long. The V and J ends lost 4 bases and 5 bases respectively, with 11 bases between them. Germline V gives CDR1 MGHRA, CDR2 YSYEKL. The CDR3: CASSPEGGNEKLFF. The DNA for the CDR3 is TGCGCCAGCAGCCCGGAGGGGGGAAATGAAAAACTGTTTTTT.

The V gene is TRBV9, the J gene TRBJ2-1; TRBD2 agrees at 7 bases. This CDR3 has 20 amino acids. J lost 0 bases, V lost 0 bases, and 15 bases had no gene match. Germline V gives CDR1 SGDLS, CDR2 YYNGEE. The CDR3 sequence is CASSVEGRGSGPSSYNEQFF. For the CDR3, the DNA is TGTGCCAGCAGCGTAGAAGGGAGGGGTAGCGGGCCGAGCTCCTACAATGAGCAGTTCTTC.

The chain links TRBV7-2 to TRBJ2-1, with 7 nucleotides matching TRBD2. Trimming cost V 1 base and J 2 bases; bases outside gene matches: 2. The CDR3 is 15 amino acids. Germline-derived CDR1 and CDR2 are SGHTA and FQGNSA. DNA for the CDR3: TGTGCCAGCAGCTTAGGAGCGGGAACCTACAATGAGCAGTTCTTC. This sequence encodes CASSLGAGTYNEQFF.

In this sample, this clone turned up once. This chain uses TRBV28 with TRBJ2-1; 15 bases are a match to TRBD2. The germline V gene has CDR1 MDHEN and CDR2 SYDVKM. The CDR3 runs 18 residues. Trimming removed 2 bases from V and 9 bases from J; junction bases left unmatched: 11. The CDR3 DNA sequence: TGTGCCAGCAGTTTAAGGGCTTTAAGGGGACTAGCGGGGGGTGAGCAGTTCTTC. This translates into CASSLRALRGLAGGEQFF. Supplemented by reference TRBV28 and TRBJ2-1, the full variable domain reads DVKVTQSSRYLVKRTGEKVFLECVQDMDHENMFWYRQDPGLGLRLIYFSYDVKMKEKGDIPEGYSVSREKKERFSLILESASTNQTSMYLCASSLRALRGLAGGEQFFGPGTRLTVL.